Sequencing of this T cell receptor (beta chain) was carried out in a study of identical twins. Study conclusions and caveats: Twins showed weaker excess sharing in their beta out-of-frame sequences. Cord blood beta clonotypes that were abundant carried fewer insertions, and memory repertoires showed no such trend.

This clonotype was seen more than once but under ten times. The antigen remains undetermined. CDR3 length: 13 residues. CDR1 MDHEN and CDR2 SYDVKM come from the germline V gene. Trimming cost V 7 bases and J 3 bases, with 13 bases left between them. TCRdb redid the calling of the 5' RACE reads with MiXCR, one entry per CDR3 protein. This table has about 890,000 distinct CDR3 sequences, over 9% appearing once. The same specimen was also included in a second study, on yellow fever vaccine responses in identical twins. That study reports: Twins reportedly mounted vaccine T cell responses that seemed partly convergent, partly personalized.

The sequence came from a woman between 18 and 29 years old in good health. The chain links TRBV28 to TRBJ2-7; a weak D match, TRBD1 (6 bases). The sequenced sample was PBMCs. CDR3 in DNA: TGTGCCAGCAACAAACAGGGTTTCTACGAGCAGTACGTC. Translation: CASNKQGFYEQYV.